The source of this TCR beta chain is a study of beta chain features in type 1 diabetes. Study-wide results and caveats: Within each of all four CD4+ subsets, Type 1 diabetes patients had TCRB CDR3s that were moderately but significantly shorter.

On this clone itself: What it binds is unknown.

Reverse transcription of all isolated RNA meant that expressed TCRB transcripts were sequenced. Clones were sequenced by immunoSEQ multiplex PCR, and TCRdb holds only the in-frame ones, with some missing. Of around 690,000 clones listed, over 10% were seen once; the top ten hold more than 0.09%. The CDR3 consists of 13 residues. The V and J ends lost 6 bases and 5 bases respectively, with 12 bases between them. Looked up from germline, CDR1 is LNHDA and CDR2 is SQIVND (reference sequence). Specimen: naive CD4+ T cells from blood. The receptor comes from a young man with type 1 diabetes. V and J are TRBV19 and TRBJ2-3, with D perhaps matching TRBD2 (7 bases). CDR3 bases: TGTGCCAGTAGACGGGGGGCCCTAGATACGCAGTATTTT. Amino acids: CASRRGALDTQYF.